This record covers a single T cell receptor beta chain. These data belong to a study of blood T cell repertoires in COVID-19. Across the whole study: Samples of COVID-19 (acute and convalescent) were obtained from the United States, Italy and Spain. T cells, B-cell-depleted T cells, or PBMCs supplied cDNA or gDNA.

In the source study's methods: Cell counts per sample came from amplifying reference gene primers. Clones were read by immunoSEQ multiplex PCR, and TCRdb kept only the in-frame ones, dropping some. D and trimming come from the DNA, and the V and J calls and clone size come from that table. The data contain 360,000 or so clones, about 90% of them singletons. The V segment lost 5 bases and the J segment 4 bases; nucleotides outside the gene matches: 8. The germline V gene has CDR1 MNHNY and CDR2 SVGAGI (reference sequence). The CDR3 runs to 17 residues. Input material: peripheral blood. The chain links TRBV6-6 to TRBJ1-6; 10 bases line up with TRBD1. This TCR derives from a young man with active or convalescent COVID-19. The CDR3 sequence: CASSPGQGWVYNSPLHF. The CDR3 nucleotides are TGTGCCAGCAGTCCGGGACAGGGGTGGGTTTATAATTCACCCCTCCACTTT.